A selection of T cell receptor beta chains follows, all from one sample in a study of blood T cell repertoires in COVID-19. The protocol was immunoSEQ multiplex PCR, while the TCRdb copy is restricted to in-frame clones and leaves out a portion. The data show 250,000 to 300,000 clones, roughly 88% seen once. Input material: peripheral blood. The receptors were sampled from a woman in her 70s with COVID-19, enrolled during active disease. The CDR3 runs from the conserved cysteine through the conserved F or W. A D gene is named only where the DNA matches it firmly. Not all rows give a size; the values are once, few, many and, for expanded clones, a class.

DNA: TGCGCCAGCAGCCCAGACAGTTATAGCAATCAGCCCCAGCATTTT
CDR3: CASSPDSYSNQPQHF
size: NA
V: TRBV5-1
J: TRBJ1-5
D: NA

DNA: TGTGCCAGCAGCTTAGCAGCGGATACTGAAGCTTTCTTT
CDR3: CASSLAADTEAFF
size: NA
V: TRBV7-6
J: TRBJ1-1
D: NA

DNA: TGTGCCAGCGGGGGAGGGGGAGCTGGGGCCAACGTCCTGACTTTC
CDR3: CASGGGGAGANVLTF
size: NA
V: TRBV7-2
J: TRBJ2-6
D: NA

DNA: TGTGCCACTGCGGACAGGGCGAGCAATCAGCCCCAGCATTTT
CDR3: CATADRASNQPQHF
size: NA
V: TRBV2
J: TRBJ1-5
D: TRBD1

DNA: TGTGCCAGCAGCCTAACAGGGGACTCTGGAAACACCATATATTTT
CDR3: CASSLTGDSGNTIYF
size: few
V: TRBV7-3
J: TRBJ1-3
D: TRBD1

DNA: TGTGCCAGCAGATCCGGGACAGGGGTAGGAAACAATCAGCCCCAGCATTTT
CDR3: CASRSGTGVGNNQPQHF
size: NA
V: TRBV27
J: TRBJ1-5
D: TRBD1

DNA: TGTGCCAGCAGCTTAAGACAGAGACGCCTCGAGCAGTACTTC
CDR3: CASSLRQRRLEQYF
size: NA
V: TRBV11-2
J: TRBJ2-7
D: NA

DNA: TGTGCCAGCAAATGGAGCTCTGGAAACACCATATATTTT
CDR3: CASKWSSGNTIYF
size: NA
V: TRBV28
J: TRBJ1-3
D: NA

DNA: TGTGCCAGCAGCTTAGCAGGAGGTGCTCAGCCCCAGCATTTT
CDR3: CASSLAGGAQPQHF
size: NA
V: TRBV7-2
J: TRBJ1-5
D: NA

DNA: TGCAGCGTTGAAGTCACAGCTGAAGCTTTCTTT
CDR3: CSVEVTAEAFF
size: NA
V: TRBV29-1
J: TRBJ1-1
D: NA

DNA: TGTGCCTGGAGTCCCGGGTCTGGGCGGGAGAGTATAGATACGCAGTATTTT
CDR3: CAWSPGSGRESIDTQYF
size: NA
V: TRBV30
J: TRBJ2-3
D: TRBD2

DNA: TGTGCCAGCAGAAATACAGGGTCCGGAAACACCATATATTTT
CDR3: CASRNTGSGNTIYF
size: NA
V: TRBV5-4
J: TRBJ1-3
D: NA

DNA: TGTGCCAGCAGCCAAGTATCCACTAGCGGGGAGTACGAGCAGTACTTC
CDR3: CASSQVSTSGEYEQYF
size: NA
V: TRBV4-2
J: TRBJ2-7
D: TRBD2

DNA: TGCGCCAGCAGCCAAGAGTGGCCAGGGGGGTACGAGCAGTACTTC
CDR3: CASSQEWPGGYEQYF
size: NA
V: TRBV4-1
J: TRBJ2-7
D: NA

DNA: TGCGCCAGCAGCGGGGGACAGTCCCAGCCCCAGCATTTT
CDR3: CASSGGQSQPQHF
size: NA
V: TRBV4-3
J: TRBJ1-5
D: TRBD1

DNA: TGTGCCAGCCCCGGGACAGGCCCTTTTCAGCCCCAGCATTTT
CDR3: CASPGTGPFQPQHF
size: NA
V: TRBV6-4
J: TRBJ1-5
D: TRBD1

DNA: TGCAGCGTTGAATCGGGGGGGCGCGCCTATGGCTACACCTTC
CDR3: CSVESGGRAYGYTF
size: NA
V: TRBV29-1
J: TRBJ1-2
D: NA

DNA: TGTGCCAGCAGTGAAGCGGCCACCTCCTACGAGCAGTACTTC
CDR3: CASSEAATSYEQYF
size: NA
V: TRBV2
J: TRBJ2-7
D: NA

DNA: TGTGCCAGCAGTTACACCCGGACAGGGGGGGAGACCCAGTACTTC
CDR3: CASSYTRTGGETQYF
size: NA
V: TRBV6-2/TRBV6-3
J: TRBJ2-5
D: TRBD1

DNA: TGTGCCATCAGTGAAACTAGCGGGATTACAAACATTCAGTACTTC
CDR3: CAISETSGITNIQYF
size: NA
V: TRBV10-3
J: TRBJ2-4
D: TRBD2

DNA: TGTGCCAGTAGGCGGGGGGCCCTAGCAACTAATGAAAAACTGTTTTTT
CDR3: CASRRGALATNEKLFF
size: once
V: TRBV19
J: TRBJ1-4
D: NA

DNA: TGCGCCAGCAGCCAGGATAGGGGGGGCCCCAAAAACATTCAGTACTTC
CDR3: CASSQDRGGPKNIQYF
size: NA
V: TRBV4-3
J: TRBJ2-4
D: NA

DNA: TGTGCCAGCAGACTACAGGGGTCCCACAATCAGCCCCAGCATTTT
CDR3: CASRLQGSHNQPQHF
size: NA
V: TRBV28
J: TRBJ1-5
D: TRBD1

DNA: TGTGCCAGCGGCCCCATCGCCCGGAGGGTGAACACTGAAGCTTTCTTT
CDR3: CASGPIARRVNTEAFF
size: NA
V: TRBV11-1
J: TRBJ1-1
D: NA